This T cell receptor (beta chain) derives from a study of OX40 agonist ivuxolimab in advanced cancers. Assay used: immunoSEQ multiplex PCR; TCRdb lists only in-frame clones, some missing. The sample lists 55,000 to 80,000 clones; about 83% were seen once. The CDR3 is 16 amino acids. CDR1 is MNHNY, CDR2 SVGAGI, per germline (reference sequence). The V and J ends lost 3 bases and 7 bases, in that order; junction bases with no gene match: 5. The sample holds one count of this clone. The receptor was isolated from an adult with an advanced solid tumor such as melanoma, head and neck, liver or kidney cancer. The genes are TRBV6-6 and TRBJ1-6; 11 bases map to TRBD1. The input for sequencing was CD4+ or CD8+ T cells sorted from blood, taken in a trial of the OX40 agonist ivuxolimab. DNA of the CDR3: TGTGCCAGCAGTTATGGACAGGGGGCAGGGAATTCACCCCTCCACTTT. Its protein product is CASSYGQGAGNSPLHF.